The next 2 T cell receptor beta chains were all read from a single sample in a study of shared clonotypes between healthy human individuals. Profiling relied on immunoSEQ multiplex PCR, and the TCRdb table lists in-frame clones only, not all of them. The data show 2 million to 2.5 million clones, with 93% seen just once and 0.36% held by the top ten. Sequencing input: naive CD4+ T cells from PBMCs. Indicated subset: CD45RA+ positively selected. Receptors were obtained from a man aged 18-30 years in good health. Some clones in this sample may be carry-over from other donors' samples.

This chain joins TRBV7-2 and TRBJ2-7; D tentatively fits TRBD1 or TRBD2 (5 bases each). Trimming cost V 5 bases and J 4 bases, with 27 bases left between them. The CDR3 has 18 amino acids. Germline V lookup: CDR1 SGHTA, CDR2 FQGNSA. CDR3 sequence: CASSRTSGTAWSPYEQYF. DNA for the CDR3: TGTGCCAGCAGCCGGACTTCCGGGACCGCTTGGTCCCCTTACGAGCAGTACTTC.

The chain recombines TRBV6-5 with TRBJ2-7, with D perhaps TRBD2 (5 bases). CDR1 and CDR2 from the germline V gene are MNHEY and SVGAGI. Trimming cost V 10 bases and J 7 bases, with 17 bases left between them. The CDR3 contains 12 residues. The CDR3: CATNDYMGEQYF. CDR3 in DNA: TGTGCCACCAACGACTACATGGGGGAGCAGTACTTC.